This T cell receptor (beta chain) was obtained from a study of T cell responses to AZD1222 COVID-19 vaccine (dated by TCRdb to the early 2020s). Background for the entire study: AZD1222 recipients given second doses at about 4 weeks or at about 12 weeks were pooled, since spike-specific TCR depth and breadth were not found to differ between the two schedules. TCR sequencing was performed for about 250 trial participants, of whom about 200 were given two doses of AZD1222 and approximately 26 were given two doses of MenACWY control vaccine. Trial participants were enrolled by age into 18-55, 56-69 and 70-plus year subgroups, with 148, 28 and 57 TCR-sequenced participants respectively. On the study overall, not on this receptor specifically: No day 14 peak-response samples were available, so repertoires were characterized only after the peak T cell response. Spike-specific TCR breadth and depth rose significantly after two AZD1222 doses compared with day 0 and with MenACWY recipients. Participants were mostly white British, with more females than males. The authors suggested clonal diversity may have been underestimated. In the small 56-69-year group, the increase in depth fell short of significance, most likely because of low power. Nearly half of unique spike-specific TCRs reportedly recognized epitopes outside regions mutated in the B.1.351 and B.1.1.7 variants. Vaccine-associated CD4 TCRs spanned the whole spike protein, with dominant responses in regions 160-218 and 743-854. Conclusions about previously exposed vaccinees are limited, since just five or six AZD1222 recipients were seropositive for SARS-CoV-2 at baseline.

The CDR3 numbers 15 residues from cysteine through phenylalanine. Of the read, only the CDR3 DNA is kept; its 45 bases are in frame from base 1. The germline V gene (reference sequence) yields MNHEY for CDR1 and SMNVEV for CDR2. Trimming takes 5 bases from V and 3 bases from J, and the germline ends sit 17 bases apart. As concerns this clone: Its antigen remains unidentified. No base qualities exist here, and no much larger clone lies one base off it.

The CDR3 regions of human TCRbeta chains were analyzed by immunosequencing. As for how the authors treated the data: Repertoire TCRs were checked for matches against a reference library of SARS-CoV-2-specific TCRs that had been generated using the MIRA antigen-specificity platform. Breadth meant the fraction of unique TCRs that were SARS-CoV-2-associated, whereas depth meant the fraction of total T cells that were SARS-CoV-2-associated. Using the MIRA data, every spike-specific TCR was mapped to the spike region that the TCR reacted to and assigned to either a CD4 or a CD8 class. Log10-transformed breadth and depth values were compared by one-way ANOVA with Sidak's multiple comparisons tests. Drawn from immuneACCESS, this table holds only the in-frame rearrangements with V and J called that TCRdb kept. Clones are partly lost; checked studies trace under half to an unresolved V gene and leave the rest unexplained. The DNA gave D and trimming, while V, J and clone size come from that table. Here the sample has 150,000 or so clones; about nine tenths occur a single time. The ten largest make up about 6% of the sample.

Explained via the paper, the time point label denotes: baseline before first vaccination. Vaccinee samples came from UK trials COV001 and COV002, including a single-blind randomized controlled phase 2/3 trial of AZD1222 (ChAdOx1 nCoV-19) in healthy adults. Trial participant PBMC samples were collected at day 0 and day 28 after the second dose for TCRbeta chain sequencing. The clonotype originates from an adult in good health. The chain uses TRBV27 and TRBJ2-7, with TRBD2 tentatively as D gene (5 bases match). Source: peripheral blood, taken on day 0 of AZD1222 vaccination. Here the CDR3 is given as CASSEARTAFYEQYF. The sequenced DNA: TGTGCCAGCAGTGAGGCGAGGACTGCTTTCTACGAGCAGTACTTC.